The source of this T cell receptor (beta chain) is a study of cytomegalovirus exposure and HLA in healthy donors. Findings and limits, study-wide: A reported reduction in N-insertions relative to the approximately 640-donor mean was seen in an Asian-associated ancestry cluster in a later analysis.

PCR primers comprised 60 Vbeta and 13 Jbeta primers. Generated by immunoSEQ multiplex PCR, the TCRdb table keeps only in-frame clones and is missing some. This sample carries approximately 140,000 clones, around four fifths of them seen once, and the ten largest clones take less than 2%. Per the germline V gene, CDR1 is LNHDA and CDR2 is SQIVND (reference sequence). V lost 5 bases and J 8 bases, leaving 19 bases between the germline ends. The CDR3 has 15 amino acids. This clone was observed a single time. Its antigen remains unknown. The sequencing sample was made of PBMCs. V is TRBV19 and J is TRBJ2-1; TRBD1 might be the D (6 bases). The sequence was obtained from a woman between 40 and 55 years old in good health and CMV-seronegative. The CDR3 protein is CASSARDTDLHEQFF. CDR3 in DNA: TGTGCCAGTAGTGCCCGGGACACTGACCTCCATGAGCAGTTCTTC.